This TCR beta chain was identified in a study of T cell responses to AZD1222 COVID-19 vaccine. Study-level results: Dominant CD4 TCR responses targeted spike regions 160-218 and 743-854. Nearly half of spike-specific TCRs reportedly go after variant regions that carry no mutations. Donor demographics were predominantly white British with a female majority; clonal diversity may be underestimated.

Note on this clone: As yet, its antigen is unknown.

Method: immunoSEQ multiplex PCR; TCRdb's copy keeps in-frame clones and lacks some. The repertoire consists of approximately 82,000 clones, with about 88% occurring once and the leading ten covering roughly an eighth. V lost 5 bases to trimming and J lost 0 bases, with 13 bases between them. The CDR3 totals 15 residues. Germline V lookup: CDR1 PRHDT, CDR2 FYEKMQ (reference sequence). This chain uses TRBV13 with TRBJ1-1, with D perhaps TRBD1 (5 bases). The receptor was isolated from an adult in good health. Sequences were derived from peripheral blood, sampled on day 0 of AZD1222 vaccination. As DNA, the CDR3 is TGTGCCAGCAGCATAAGACCCAGGGTGAACACTGAAGCTTTCTTT. It yields the protein CASSIRPRVNTEAFF.